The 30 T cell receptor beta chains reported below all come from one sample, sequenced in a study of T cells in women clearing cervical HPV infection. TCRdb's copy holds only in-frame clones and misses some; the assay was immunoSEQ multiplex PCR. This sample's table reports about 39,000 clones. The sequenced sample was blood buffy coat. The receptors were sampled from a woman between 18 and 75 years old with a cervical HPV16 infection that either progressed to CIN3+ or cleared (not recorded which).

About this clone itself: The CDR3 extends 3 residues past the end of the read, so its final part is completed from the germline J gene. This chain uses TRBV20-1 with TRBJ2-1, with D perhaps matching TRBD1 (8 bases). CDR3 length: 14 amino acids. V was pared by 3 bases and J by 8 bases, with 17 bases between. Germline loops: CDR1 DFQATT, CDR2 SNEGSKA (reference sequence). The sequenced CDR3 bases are TGCAGTGCTAGCACAGGGGGGGATAGCGATGAG. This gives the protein CSASTGGDSDE. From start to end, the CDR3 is CSASTGGDSDEQFF.

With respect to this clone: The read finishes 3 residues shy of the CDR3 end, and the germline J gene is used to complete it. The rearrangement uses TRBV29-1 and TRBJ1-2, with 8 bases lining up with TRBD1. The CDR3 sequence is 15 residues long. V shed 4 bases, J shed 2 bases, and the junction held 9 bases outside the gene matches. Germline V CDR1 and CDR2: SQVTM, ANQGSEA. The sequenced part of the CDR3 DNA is TGCAGCGTTGGCCCGGACAGGGATGTGAACTATGGC. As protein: CSVGPDRDVNYG. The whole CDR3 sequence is CSVGPDRDVNYGYTF.

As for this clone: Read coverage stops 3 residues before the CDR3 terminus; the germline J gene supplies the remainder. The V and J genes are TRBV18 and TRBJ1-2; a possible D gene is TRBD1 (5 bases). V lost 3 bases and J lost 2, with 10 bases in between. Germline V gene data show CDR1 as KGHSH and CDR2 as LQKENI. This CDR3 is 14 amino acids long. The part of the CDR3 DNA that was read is TGTGCCAGCTCACCCAGTGGGGCAAACTATGGC. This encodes CASSPSGANYG. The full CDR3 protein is CASSPSGANYGYTF.

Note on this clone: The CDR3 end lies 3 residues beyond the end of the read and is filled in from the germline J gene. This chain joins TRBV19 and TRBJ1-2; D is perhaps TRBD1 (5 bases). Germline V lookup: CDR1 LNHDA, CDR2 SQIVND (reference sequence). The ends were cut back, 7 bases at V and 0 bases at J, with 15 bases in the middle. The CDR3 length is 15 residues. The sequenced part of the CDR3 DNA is TGTGCCAGTATGAGGGCAGGGCCAACTAACTATGGC. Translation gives CASMRAGPTNYG. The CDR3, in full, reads CASMRAGPTNYGYTF.

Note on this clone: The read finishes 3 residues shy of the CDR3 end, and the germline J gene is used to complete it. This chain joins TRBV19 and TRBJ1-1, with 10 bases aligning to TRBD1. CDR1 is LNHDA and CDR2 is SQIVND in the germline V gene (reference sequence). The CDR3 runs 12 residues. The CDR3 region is CASSDRDRGAFF. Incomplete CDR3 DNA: TGTGCCAGTAGTGACCGGGACAGGGGA.

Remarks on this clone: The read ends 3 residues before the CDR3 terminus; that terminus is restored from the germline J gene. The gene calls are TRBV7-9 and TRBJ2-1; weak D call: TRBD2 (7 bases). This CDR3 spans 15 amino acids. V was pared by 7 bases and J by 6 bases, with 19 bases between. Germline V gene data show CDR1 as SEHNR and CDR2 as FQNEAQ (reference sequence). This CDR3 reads CASISLGGGFNEQFF. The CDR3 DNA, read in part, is TGTGCCAGCATTTCGCTAGGGGGGGGCTTCAATGAG.

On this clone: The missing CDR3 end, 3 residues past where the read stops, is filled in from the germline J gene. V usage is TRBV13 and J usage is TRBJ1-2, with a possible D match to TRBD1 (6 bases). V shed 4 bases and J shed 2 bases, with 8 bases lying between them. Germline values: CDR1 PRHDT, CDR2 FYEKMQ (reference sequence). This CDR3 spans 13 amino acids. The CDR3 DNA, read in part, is TGTGCCAGCAGCTATACAGGGAACTATGGC. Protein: CASSYTGNYG. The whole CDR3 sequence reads CASSYTGNYGYTF.

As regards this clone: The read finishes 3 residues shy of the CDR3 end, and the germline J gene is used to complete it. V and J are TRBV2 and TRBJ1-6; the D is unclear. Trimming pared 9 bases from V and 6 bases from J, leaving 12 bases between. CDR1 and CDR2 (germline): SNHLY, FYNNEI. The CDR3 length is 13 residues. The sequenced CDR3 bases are TGTGCCAGTTATGGCGGGTTTAATTCACCC. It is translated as CASYGGFNSP. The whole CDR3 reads CASYGGFNSPLHF.

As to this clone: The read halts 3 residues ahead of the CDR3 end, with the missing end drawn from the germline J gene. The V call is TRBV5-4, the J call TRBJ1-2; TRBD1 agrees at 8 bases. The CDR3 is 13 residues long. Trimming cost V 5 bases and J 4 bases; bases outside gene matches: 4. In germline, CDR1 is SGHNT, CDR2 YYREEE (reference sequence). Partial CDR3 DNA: TGTGCCAGCAGTCCGGACAGGGTCTATGGC. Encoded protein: CASSPDRVYG. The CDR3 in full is CASSPDRVYGYTF.

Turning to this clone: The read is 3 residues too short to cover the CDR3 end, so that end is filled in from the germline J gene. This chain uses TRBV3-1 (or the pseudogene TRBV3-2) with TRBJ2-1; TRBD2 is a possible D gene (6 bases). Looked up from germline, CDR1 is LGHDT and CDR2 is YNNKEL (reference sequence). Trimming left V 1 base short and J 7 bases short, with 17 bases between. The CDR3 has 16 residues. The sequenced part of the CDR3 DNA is TGTGCCAGCAGCCAAGTGATTTCGGGACTTCTAAATGAG. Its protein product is CASSQVISGLLNE. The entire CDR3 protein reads CASSQVISGLLNEQFF.

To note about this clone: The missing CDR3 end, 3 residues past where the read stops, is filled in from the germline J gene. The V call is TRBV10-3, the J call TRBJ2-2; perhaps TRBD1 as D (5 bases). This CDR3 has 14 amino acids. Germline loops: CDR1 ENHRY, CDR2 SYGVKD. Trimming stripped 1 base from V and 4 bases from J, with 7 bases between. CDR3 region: CAISEWTTTGELFF. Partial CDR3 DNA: TGTGCCATCAGTGAGTGGACAACCACCGGGGAG.

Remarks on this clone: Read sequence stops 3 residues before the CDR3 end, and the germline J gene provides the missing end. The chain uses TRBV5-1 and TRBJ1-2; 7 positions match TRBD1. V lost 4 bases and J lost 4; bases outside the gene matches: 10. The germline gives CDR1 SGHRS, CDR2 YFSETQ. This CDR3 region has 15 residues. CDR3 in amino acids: CASSPGGGAGYGYTF. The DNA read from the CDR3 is TGCGCCAGCAGCCCGGGAGGGGGCGCGGGCTATGGC.

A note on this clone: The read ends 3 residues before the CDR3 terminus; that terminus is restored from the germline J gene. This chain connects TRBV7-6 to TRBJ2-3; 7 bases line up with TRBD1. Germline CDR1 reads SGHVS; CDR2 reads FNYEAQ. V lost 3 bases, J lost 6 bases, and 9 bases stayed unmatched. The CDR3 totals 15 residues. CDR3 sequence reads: CASSLGTAPGDTQYF. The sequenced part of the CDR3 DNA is TGTGCCAGCAGCTTGGGGACAGCCCCGGGGGATACG.

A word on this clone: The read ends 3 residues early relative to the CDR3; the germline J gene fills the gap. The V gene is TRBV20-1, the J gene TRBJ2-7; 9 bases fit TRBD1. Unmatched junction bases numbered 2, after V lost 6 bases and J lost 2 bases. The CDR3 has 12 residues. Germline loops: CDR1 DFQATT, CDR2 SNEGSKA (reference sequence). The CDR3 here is CSADRGTYEQYF. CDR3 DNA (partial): TGCAGTGCGGACAGGGGCACCTACGAG.

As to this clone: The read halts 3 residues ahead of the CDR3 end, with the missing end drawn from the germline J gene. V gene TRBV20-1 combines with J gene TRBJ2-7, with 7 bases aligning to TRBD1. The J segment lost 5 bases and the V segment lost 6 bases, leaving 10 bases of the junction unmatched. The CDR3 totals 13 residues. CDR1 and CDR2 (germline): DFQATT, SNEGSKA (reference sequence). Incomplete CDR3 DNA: TGCAGTGCAGAGGGTAGGGGGACAGACGAG. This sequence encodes CSAEGRGTDE. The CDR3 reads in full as CSAEGRGTDEQYF.

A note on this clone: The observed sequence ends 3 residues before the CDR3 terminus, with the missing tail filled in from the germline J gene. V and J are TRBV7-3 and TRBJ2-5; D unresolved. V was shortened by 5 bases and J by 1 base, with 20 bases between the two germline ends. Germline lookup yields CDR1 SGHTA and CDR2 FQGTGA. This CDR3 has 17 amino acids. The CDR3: CASSRFGPPFTQETQYF. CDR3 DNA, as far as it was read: TGTGCCAGCAGCCGTTTCGGTCCACCCTTTACCCAAGAGACC.

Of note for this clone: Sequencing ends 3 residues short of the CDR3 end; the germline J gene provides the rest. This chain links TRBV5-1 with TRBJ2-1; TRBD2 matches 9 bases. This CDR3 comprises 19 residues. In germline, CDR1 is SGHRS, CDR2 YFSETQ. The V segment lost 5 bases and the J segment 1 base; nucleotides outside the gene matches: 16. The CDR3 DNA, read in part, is TGCGCCAGCAGTTCCGTAGCGGGGGACCCCTCGGGTTCCTACAATGAG. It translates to CASSSVAGDPSGSYNE. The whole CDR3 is CASSSVAGDPSGSYNEQFF.

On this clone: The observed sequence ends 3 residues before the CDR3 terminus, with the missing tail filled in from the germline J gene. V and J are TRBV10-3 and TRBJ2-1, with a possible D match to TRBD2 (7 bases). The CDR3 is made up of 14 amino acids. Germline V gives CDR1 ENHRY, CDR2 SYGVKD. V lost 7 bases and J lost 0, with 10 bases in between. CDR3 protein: CAINAGASYNEQFF. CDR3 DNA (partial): TGTGCCATCAATGCGGGGGCCTCCTACAATGAG.

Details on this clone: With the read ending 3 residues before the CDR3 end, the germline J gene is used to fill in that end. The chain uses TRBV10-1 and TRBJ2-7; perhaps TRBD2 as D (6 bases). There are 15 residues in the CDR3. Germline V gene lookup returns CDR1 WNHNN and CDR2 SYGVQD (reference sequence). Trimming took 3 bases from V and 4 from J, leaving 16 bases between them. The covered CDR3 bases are TGCGCCAGCAGTGAAAGGACGGGACTCTGGTACGAG. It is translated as CASSERTGLWYE. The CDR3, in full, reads CASSERTGLWYEQYF.

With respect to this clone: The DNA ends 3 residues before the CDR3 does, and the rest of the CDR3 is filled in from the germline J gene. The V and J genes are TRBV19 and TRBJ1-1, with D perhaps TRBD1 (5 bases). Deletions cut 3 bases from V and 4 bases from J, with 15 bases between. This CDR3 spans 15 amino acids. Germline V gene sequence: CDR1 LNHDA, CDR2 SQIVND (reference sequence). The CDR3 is CASSMRTGGGTEAFF. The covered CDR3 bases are TGTGCCAGTAGTATGCGGACCGGCGGGGGCACTGAA.

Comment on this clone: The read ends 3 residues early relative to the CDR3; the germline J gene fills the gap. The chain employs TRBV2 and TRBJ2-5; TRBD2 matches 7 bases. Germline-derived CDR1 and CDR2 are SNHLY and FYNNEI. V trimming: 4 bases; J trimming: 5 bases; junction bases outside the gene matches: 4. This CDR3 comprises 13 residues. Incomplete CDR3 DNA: TGTGCCAGCAGTGTCCACGGGGGGGAGACC. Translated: CASSVHGGET. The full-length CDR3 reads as CASSVHGGETQYF.

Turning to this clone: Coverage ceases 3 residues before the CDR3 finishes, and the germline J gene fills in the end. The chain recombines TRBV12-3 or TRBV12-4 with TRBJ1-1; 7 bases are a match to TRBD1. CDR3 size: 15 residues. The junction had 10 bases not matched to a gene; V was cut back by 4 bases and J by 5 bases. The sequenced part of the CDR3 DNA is TGTGCCAGCAGTTCAGACAGGGTAGGAGGAACTGAA. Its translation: CASSSDRVGGTE. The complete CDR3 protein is CASSSDRVGGTEAFF.

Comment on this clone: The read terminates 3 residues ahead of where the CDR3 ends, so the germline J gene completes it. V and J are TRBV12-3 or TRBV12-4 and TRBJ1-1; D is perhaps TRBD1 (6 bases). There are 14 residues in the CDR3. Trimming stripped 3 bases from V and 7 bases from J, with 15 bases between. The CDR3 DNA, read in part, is TGTGCCAGCAGTTTCCTGGGGGCGCAGGGTGAA. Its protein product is CASSFLGAQGE. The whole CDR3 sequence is CASSFLGAQGEAFF.

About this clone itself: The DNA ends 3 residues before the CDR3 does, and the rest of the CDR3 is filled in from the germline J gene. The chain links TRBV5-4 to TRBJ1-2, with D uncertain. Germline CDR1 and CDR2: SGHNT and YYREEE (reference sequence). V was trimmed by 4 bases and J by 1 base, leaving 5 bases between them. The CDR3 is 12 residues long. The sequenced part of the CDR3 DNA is TGTGCCAGCAGCGCAGTTAACTATGGC. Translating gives CASSAVNYG. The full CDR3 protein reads CASSAVNYGYTF.

The CDR3 bases that were read are TGTGCCAGCACCCCCCGGGGCGCGGGGGGAACCTACGAG. Amino acids: CASTPRGAGGTYE. The entire CDR3 is CASTPRGAGGTYEQYF. This chain links TRBV13 with TRBJ2-7; 8 bases align to TRBD2. The read comes to an end 3 residues before the CDR3 does, leaving the germline J gene to fill in the end. Germline lookup yields CDR1 PRHDT and CDR2 FYEKMQ (reference sequence). V shed 7 bases and J 2 bases; nucleotides not matched to a gene: 13. The CDR3 sequence is 16 residues long.

The DNA read from the CDR3 is TGTGCCAGTAGTGCTAGCGGGGGGGCAAGGAATGAG. Its protein is CASSASGGARNE. The entire CDR3 sequence reads CASSASGGARNEQFF. The chain uses TRBV19 and TRBJ2-1; 12 bases fit TRBD2. The read finishes 3 residues shy of the CDR3 end, and the germline J gene is used to complete it. Germline V gene sequence: CDR1 LNHDA, CDR2 SQIVND (reference sequence). V was pared by 5 bases and J by 7 bases, with 6 bases of the junction left unmatched. The CDR3 totals 15 residues.

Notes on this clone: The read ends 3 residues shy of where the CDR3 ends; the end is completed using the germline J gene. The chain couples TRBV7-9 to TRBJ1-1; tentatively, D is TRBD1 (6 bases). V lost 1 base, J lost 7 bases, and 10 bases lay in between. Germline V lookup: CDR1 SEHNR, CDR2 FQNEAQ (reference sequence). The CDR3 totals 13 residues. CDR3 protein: CASSLGGGGEAFF. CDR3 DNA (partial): TGTGCCAGCAGCTTAGGAGGGGGAGGTGAA.

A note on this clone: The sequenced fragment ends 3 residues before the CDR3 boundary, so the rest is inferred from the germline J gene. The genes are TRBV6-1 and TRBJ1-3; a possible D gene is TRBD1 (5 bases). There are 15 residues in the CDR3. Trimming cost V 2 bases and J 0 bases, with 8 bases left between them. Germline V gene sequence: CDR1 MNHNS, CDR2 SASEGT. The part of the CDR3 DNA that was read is TGTGCCAGCAGTGAAAGGGGTCTCTCTGGAAACACC. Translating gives CASSERGLSGNT. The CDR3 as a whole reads CASSERGLSGNTIYF.

CDR3 DNA (partial): TGTGCTAGTGGTTTGGCCGACAGGGCGAATGAG. Translated, it gives CASGLADRANE. The full CDR3 protein reads CASGLADRANEQFF. This chain joins TRBV12-5 and TRBJ2-1, with 7 bases matching TRBD1. The read stops 3 residues short of the end of the CDR3; the missing end is completed from the germline J gene. J gave up 7 bases and V 1 base, and 4 bases lay outside the gene matches. Looked up from germline, CDR1 is LGHNT and CDR2 is FRNRAP. This CDR3 is built from 14 residues.

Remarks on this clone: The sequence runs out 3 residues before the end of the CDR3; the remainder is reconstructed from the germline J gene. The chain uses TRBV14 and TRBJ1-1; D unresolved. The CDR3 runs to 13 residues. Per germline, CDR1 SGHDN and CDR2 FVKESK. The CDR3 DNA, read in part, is TGTGCCAGCAGCCCATCTACGAGGGTGGGA. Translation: CASSPSTRVG. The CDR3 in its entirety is CASSPSTRVGAFF.